What follows describes a single TCR beta chain. Its antigen is undetermined. This entry comes from a study of T cells after posttransplantation cyclophosphamide. Study results and caveats: Blood and skin or GI T cell repertoires showed limited TRB overlap. Later blood repertoires were often dominated by clones from the donor CD8+ memory compartment. TRB clonality was highly associated with recipient CMV seropositivity and reactivation.

The V gene end was trimmed by 1 base and the J gene end by 4 bases; junction bases not matched to a gene: 14. This CDR3 comprises 19 residues. Per germline, CDR1 LGHNA and CDR2 YNFKEQ. Busulfan-fludarabine conditioning, marrow transplant, and cyclophosphamide on days +3 and +4 were administered. Libraries were prepared by immunoSEQ multiplex PCR; TCRdb keeps only in-frame clonotypes and omits some of them. The data show 20,000 to 25,000 clones, roughly 90% seen once. This chain connects TRBV4-2 to TRBJ2-5; 11 nucleotides match TRBD2. The receptor was derived from a female patient between 30 and 45 years old who received an allogeneic stem cell transplant from an unrelated donor, was CMV-positive, and had no GVHD. Among the T cells, some may be from the graft donor. The material was PBMCs, obtained after allogeneic stem cell transplant with posttransplant cyclophosphamide. The CDR3 spells CASSQGWSSGGPRAETQYF. In DNA, the CDR3 is TGTGCCAGCAGCCAAGGATGGTCTAGCGGGGGGCCCCGCGCAGAGACCCAGTACTTC.